This T cell receptor beta chain was sequenced for a study of blood T cell repertoires in COVID-19. Study context: Whether acute or convalescent, the COVID-19 samples came from the United States, Italy and Spain.

Libraries were prepared by immunoSEQ multiplex PCR; TCRdb keeps only in-frame clonotypes and omits some of them. This table holds 15,000 or so clones, around 85% found once. This receptor was identified in a human donor in a cohort sampled during active COVID-19. Sequenced: peripheral blood.

The CDR3 DNA sequence: TGCAGTGCTAGTTGGAGACAGGGCACAGATACGCAGTATTTT. Protein: CSASWRQGTDTQYF. The chain links TRBV20-1 to TRBJ2-3, with a weak D call TRBD1 (6 bases). The CDR3 totals 14 residues. Looked up from germline, CDR1 is DFQATT and CDR2 is SNEGSKA (reference sequence). Trimming left V 3 bases short and J 1 base short, with 11 bases between.